A single sample gave rise to the 6 T cell receptor beta chains below, sequenced in a study of identical twins. MiXCR, run by TCRdb on the 5' RACE reads, gives a single entry per CDR3 protein. The profile covers under 900,000 distinct CDR3 sequences, with 12% appearing a single time and 1.5% to 2% taken by the ten largest. The data also belong to a second study, concerning yellow fever vaccine responses in identical twins.

The specimen was PBMCs. The receptors stem from a woman in her late teens or twenties in good health.

The rearrangement uses TRBV2 and TRBJ1-2; no definite D call. V lost 3 bases and J 7 bases, leaving 9 bases between the germline ends. The CDR3 sequence is 12 residues long. The germline V gene has CDR1 SNHLY and CDR2 FYNNEI. The CDR3 nucleotides read TGTGCCAGCAGTGAGGAAGTATTTGGCTACACCTTC. This translates into CASSEEVFGYTF.

This clonotype was recorded at least ten times. The CDR3 bases are TGTGCCACCAGTGATTCAGGGGACGATGAGCAGTTCTTC. Its translation is CATSDSGDDEQFF. The chain uses TRBV24-1 and TRBJ2-1; D is possibly TRBD1 (6 bases). The CDR3 covers 13 residues. Trimming left V 2 bases short and J 8 bases short, with 9 bases between. The germline gives CDR1 KGHDR, CDR2 SFDVKD.

This clonotype was counted only a few times. V and J are TRBV3-1 and TRBJ2-2, with no clear D. The V gene's germline CDR1 is LGHDT and CDR2 YNNKEL (reference sequence). This CDR3 has 13 amino acids. The V gene lost 3 bases and the J gene lost 4 bases, with 6 bases spanning the gap. In nucleotides, the CDR3 is TGTGCCAGCAGCCATGGAGTCACCGGGGAGCTGTTTTTT. It specifies CASSHGVTGELFF.

This chain links TRBV29-1 with TRBJ2-7; TRBD2 agrees at 7 bases. CDR3 length equals 16 residues. Unmatched junction bases numbered 12, after V lost 3 bases and J lost 1 base. The V gene's germline CDR1 is SQVTM and CDR2 ANQGSEA. The CDR3 spells CSVDGLWSGESYEQYF. DNA of the CDR3: TGCAGCGTTGATGGGCTGTGGAGCGGGGAATCCTACGAGCAGTACTTC.

This clonotype was seen only a few times. This chain uses TRBV2 with TRBJ2-2; the D gene is possibly TRBD2 (6 bases). Germline V gives CDR1 SNHLY, CDR2 FYNNEI. The V end lost 2 bases, the J end lost 0 bases, and 10 bases lay between the germline ends. This CDR3 is built from 16 residues. Here the CDR3 DNA reads TGTGCCAGCAGTGAATCGGGGGTCCCGAACACCGGGGAGCTGTTTTTT. It encodes CASSESGVPNTGELFF.

V gene TRBV5-1 combines with J gene TRBJ1-5; maybe TRBD1 (6 bases). V dropped 0 bases and J dropped 9 bases, with 16 bases sitting between them. The germline V gene encodes CDR1 SGHRS and CDR2 YFSETQ. This CDR3 contains 15 residues. As DNA, the CDR3 is TGCGCCAGCAGCTTGGCCAAGTGGGGGACAACGCCCCAGCATTTT. This encodes CASSLAKWGTTPQHF.